This T cell receptor (beta chain) was captured by sequencing in a study of cytomegalovirus exposure and HLA in healthy donors. On the study more broadly: In an early release, HLA-typed donors contributed 90 million or so unique TCR sequences. Study conclusions and caveats: Being productive about 87% or about 30% of the time was typical of most TCR beta V segments in an earlier analysis. Later genetic work tied a missense DCLRE1C variant to beta-chain V and J trimming. A cluster of highly shared sequence variants was likely a sequencing artifact.

A remark on this clone: Its specificity is unknown.

Vbeta (60) and Jbeta (13) primers were used in the PCR. The repertoire was sequenced with immunoSEQ multiplex PCR; TCRdb's copy has only in-frame clones and lacks some. The sample has 85,000 to 130,000 clones, approximately 73% seen once. V lost 3 bases and J 5 bases, leaving 14 bases between the germline ends. This CDR3 has 14 residues. Looked up from germline, CDR1 is SGDLS and CDR2 is YYNGEE. The sequenced sample consisted of PBMCs. The sequence came from a woman in her forties or fifties in good health and CMV-seropositive. The chain links TRBV9 to TRBJ1-2; D is ambiguous. The CDR3 here is CASSAPPGVYGYTF. As DNA, the CDR3 is TGTGCCAGCAGCGCGCCCCCGGGAGTGTATGGCTACACCTTC. The full variable domain, in which reference TRBV9 and TRBJ1-2 provide the parts outside the CDR3, is DSGVTQTPKHLITATGQRVTLRCSPRSGDLSVYWYQQSLDQGLQFLIQYYNGEERAKGNILERFSAQQFPDLHSELNLSSLELGDSALYFCASSAPPGVYGYTFGSGTRLTVV.